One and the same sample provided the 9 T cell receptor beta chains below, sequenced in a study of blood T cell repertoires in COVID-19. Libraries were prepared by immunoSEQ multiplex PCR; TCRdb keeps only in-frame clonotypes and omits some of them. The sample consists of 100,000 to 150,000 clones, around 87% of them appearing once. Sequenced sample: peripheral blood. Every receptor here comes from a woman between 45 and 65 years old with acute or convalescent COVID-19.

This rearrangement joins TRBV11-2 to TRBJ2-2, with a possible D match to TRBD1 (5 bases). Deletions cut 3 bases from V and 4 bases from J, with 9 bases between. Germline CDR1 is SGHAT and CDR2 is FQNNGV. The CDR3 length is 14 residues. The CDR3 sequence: CASSFQGFTGELFF. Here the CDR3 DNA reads TGTGCCAGCAGCTTCCAGGGTTTCACCGGGGAGCTGTTTTTT.

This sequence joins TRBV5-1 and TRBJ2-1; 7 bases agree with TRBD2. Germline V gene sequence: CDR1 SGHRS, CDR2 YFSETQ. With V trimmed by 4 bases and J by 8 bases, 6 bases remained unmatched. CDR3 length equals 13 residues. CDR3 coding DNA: TGCGCCAGCAGCAAAAGACTAGCCGATGAGCAGTTCTTC. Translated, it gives CASSKRLADEQFF.

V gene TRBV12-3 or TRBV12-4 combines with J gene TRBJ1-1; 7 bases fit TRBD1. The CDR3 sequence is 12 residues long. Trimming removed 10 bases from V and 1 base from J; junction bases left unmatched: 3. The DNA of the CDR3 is TGTGCCACGGGGACAGCGAACACTGAAGCTTTCTTT. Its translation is CATGTANTEAFF.

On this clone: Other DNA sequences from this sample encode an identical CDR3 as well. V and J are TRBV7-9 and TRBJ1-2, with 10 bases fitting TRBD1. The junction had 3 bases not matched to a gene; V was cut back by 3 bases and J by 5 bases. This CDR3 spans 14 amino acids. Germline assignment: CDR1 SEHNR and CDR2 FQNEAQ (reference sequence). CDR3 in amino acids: CASSLDRGAYGYTF. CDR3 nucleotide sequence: TGTGCCAGCAGCTTGGACAGGGGGGCTTATGGCTACACCTTC. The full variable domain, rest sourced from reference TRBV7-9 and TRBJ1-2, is DTGVSQNPRHKITKRGQNVTFRCDPISEHNRLYWYRQTLGQGPEFLTYFQNEAQLEKSRLLSDRFSAERPKGSFSTLEIQRTEQGDSAMYLCASSLDRGAYGYTFGSGTRLTVV.

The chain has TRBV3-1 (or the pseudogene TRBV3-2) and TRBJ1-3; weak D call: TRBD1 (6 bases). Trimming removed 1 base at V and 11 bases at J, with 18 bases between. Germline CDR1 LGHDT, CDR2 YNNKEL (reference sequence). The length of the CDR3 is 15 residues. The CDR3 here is CASSQAPGQSSPIYF. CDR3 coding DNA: TGTGCCAGCAGCCAAGCCCCGGGACAATCCAGTCCCATATATTTT.

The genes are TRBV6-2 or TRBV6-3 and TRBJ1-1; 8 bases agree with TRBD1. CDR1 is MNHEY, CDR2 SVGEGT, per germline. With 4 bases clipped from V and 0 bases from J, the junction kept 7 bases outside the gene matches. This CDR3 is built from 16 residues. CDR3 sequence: CASSFRDRTLNTEAFF. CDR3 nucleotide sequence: TGTGCCAGCAGTTTCCGGGACAGGACCTTGAACACTGAAGCTTTCTTT.

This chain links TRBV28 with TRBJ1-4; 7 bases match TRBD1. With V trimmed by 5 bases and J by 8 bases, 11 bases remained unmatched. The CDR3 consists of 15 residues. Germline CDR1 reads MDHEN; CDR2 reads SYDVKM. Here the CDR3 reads CASSDDQGVREKLFF. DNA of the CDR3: TGTGCCAGCAGTGACGACCAGGGGGTTAGGGAAAAACTGTTTTTT.

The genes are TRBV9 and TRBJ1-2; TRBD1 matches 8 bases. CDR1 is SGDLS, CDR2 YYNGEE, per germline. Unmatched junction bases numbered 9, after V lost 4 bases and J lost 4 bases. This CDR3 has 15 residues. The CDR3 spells CASSFTGGAGYGYTF. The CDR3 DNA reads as TGTGCCAGCAGCTTTACAGGGGGGGCAGGCTATGGCTACACCTTC. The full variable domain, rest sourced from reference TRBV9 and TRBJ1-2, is DSGVTQTPKHLITATGQRVTLRCSPRSGDLSVYWYQQSLDQGLQFLIQYYNGEERAKGNILERFSAQQFPDLHSELNLSSLELGDSALYFCASSFTGGAGYGYTFGSGTRLTVV.

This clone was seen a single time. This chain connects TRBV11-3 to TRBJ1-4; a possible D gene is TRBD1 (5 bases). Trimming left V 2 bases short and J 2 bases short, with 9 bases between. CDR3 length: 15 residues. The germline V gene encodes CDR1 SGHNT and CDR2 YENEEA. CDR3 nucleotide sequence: TGTGCCAGCAGCTTAAGGGGAGGGACTAATGAAAAACTGTTTTTT. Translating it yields CASSLRGGTNEKLFF. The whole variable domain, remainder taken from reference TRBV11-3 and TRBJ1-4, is EAGVVQSPRYKIIEKKQPVAFWCNPISGHNTLYWYLQNLGQGPELLIRYENEEAVDDSQLPKDRFSAERLKGVDSTLKIQPAELGDSAVYLCASSLRGGTNEKLFFGSGTQLSVL.